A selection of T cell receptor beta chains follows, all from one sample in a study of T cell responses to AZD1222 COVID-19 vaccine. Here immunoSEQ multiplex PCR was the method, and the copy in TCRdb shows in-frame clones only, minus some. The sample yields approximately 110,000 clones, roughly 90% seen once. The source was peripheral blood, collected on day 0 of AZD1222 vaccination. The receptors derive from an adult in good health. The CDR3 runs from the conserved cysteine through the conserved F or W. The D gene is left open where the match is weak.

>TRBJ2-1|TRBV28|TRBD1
CASSPYPDRGLYNEQFF
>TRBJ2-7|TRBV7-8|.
CASSLVIKGSYEQYF
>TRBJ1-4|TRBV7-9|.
CASSLELGGGEKLFF
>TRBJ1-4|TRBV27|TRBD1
CASSLDRGSKGEKLFF
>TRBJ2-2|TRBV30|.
CAWRGYDDGELFF
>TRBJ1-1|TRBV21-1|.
CASRRLPDKTEAFF
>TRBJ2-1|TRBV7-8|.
CASSLISGYNEQFF
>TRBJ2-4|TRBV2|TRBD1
CASSVRQGGNIQYF
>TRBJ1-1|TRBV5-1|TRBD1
CASSQDLDRGGEAFF
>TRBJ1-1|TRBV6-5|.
CASSRLNTEAFF
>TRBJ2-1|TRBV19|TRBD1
CASSRGRGPNEQFF
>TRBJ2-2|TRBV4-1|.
CASSQDLPFIVGSGELFF
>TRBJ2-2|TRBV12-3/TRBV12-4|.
CASRLEITGELFF
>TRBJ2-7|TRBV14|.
CASSQGPRGSTLIGTYEQYF
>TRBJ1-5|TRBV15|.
CATSRGGGSRPQHF
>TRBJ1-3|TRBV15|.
CATSGDGSGNTIYF
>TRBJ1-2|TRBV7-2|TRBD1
CASSGETGYGYTF
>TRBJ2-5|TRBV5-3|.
CARSTDRQETQYF
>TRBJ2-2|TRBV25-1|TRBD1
CASSSPEGQGVPGELFF
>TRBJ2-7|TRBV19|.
CASSASRDAAYEQYF
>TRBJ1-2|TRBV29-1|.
CSTSGGSGGYTF
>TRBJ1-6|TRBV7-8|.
CASSLGATGPSSYNSPLHF
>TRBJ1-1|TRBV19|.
CASTRNTEAFF
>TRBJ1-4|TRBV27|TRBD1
CASSPRQGYEKLFF
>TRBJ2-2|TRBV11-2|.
CASSSHSSGELFF
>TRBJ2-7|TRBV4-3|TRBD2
CASSKGLAGGHYEQYF
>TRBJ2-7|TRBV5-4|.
CASSWGQELQYF
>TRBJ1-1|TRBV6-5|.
CASSYSIRGWSAEAFF
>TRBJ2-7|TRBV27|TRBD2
CASSSPSGSSYEQYF